This T cell receptor beta chain was sequenced for a study of blood T cell repertoires in COVID-19. Per the original data handling: It was from reference gene primer amplification that nucleated cell counts were estimated. Produced via immunoSEQ multiplex PCR; TCRdb's table is partial and in-frame only. V, J and clone size are those of that table, while D and trimming were read from the DNA. The table lists around 160,000 clones, almost 90% of them singletons. Germline V lookup: CDR1 SGDLS, CDR2 YYNGEE. Unmatched junction bases numbered 6, after V lost 2 bases and J lost 8 bases. CDR3 length equals 14 residues.

The material sequenced was peripheral blood. The V and J genes are TRBV9 and TRBJ1-4; 7 positions match TRBD1. The sequence derives from a human donor in a cohort sampled during active COVID-19. The CDR3 sequence: CASSVKQGMEKLFF. In nucleotides, the CDR3 is TGTGCCAGCAGCGTCAAACAGGGGATGGAAAAACTGTTTTTT.